The following is a T cell receptor beta chain sequence with its context. The PCR contained 60 Vbeta and 13 Jbeta primers. The table came from immunoSEQ multiplex PCR; TCRdb's copy has only in-frame clones and leaves some out. The table shows 150,000 to 160,000 clones, with around 79% occurring only once. Trimming cost V 1 base and J 7 bases, with 5 bases left between them. Germline CDR1 and CDR2: SEHNR and FQNEAQ (reference sequence). The CDR3 is 12 residues long. The data belong to a study of cytomegalovirus exposure and HLA in healthy donors. The receptor's source is a man aged 25 to 40 in good health and CMV-seropositive. The rearrangement uses TRBV7-9 and TRBJ1-5; D is unclear. The sample comprised PBMCs. CDR3 sequence (DNA): TGTGCCAGCAGCTTAGGGGAGCAGCCCCAGCATTTT. Protein product: CASSLGEQPQHF.